One sample yielded the 15 T cell receptor beta chains listed below, sequenced in a study of shared clonotypes between healthy human individuals. Profiled with immunoSEQ multiplex PCR; TCRdb holds only in-frame clones, not every one. The repertoire has more than 1,200,000 clones, approximately 98.5% of them found once; the top ten carry around 0.38%. Sequencing was carried out using naive CD4+ T cells sorted from blood. As to subset: CD45RA+ positively selected. These receptors were obtained from a man under 40 in good health.

The rearrangement joins TRBV28 to TRBJ1-5; D unclear. Germline assignment: CDR1 MDHEN and CDR2 SYDVKM. The CDR3 is 16 amino acids. The germline V and J ends were trimmed by 3 bases and 7 bases, with 19 bases remaining between them. The CDR3 is CASSFPSTDARQPQHF. The CDR3 DNA sequence: TGTGCCAGCAGTTTCCCATCGACTGACGCACGGCAGCCCCAGCATTTT. The full variable domain, in which reference TRBV28 and TRBJ1-5 provide the parts outside the CDR3, is DVKVTQSSRYLVKRTGEKVFLECVQDMDHENMFWYRQDPGLGLRLIYFSYDVKMKEKGDIPEGYSVSREKKERFSLILESASTNQTSMYLCASSFPSTDARQPQHFGDGTRLSIL.

The chain couples TRBV29-1 to TRBJ1-1; possible D gene TRBD1, 5 bases. V was cut by 4 bases and J by 2 bases, with 11 bases left in between. CDR3 length: 13 residues. Germline V CDR1 and CDR2: SQVTM, ANQGSEA. CDR3 in DNA: TGCAGCGTTGCGACAGCGAGTAACACTGAAGCTTTCTTT. Protein product: CSVATASNTEAFF.

J is TRBJ1-1 and V is TRBV18; D not certain. The CDR3 has 15 residues. V dropped 3 bases and J dropped 3 bases, with 14 bases sitting between them. Germline values: CDR1 KGHSH, CDR2 LQKENI. In DNA form, the CDR3 reads TGTGCCAGCTCACCCGGGTATAGGGCTGACACTGAAGCTTTCTTT. This encodes CASSPGYRADTEAFF.

The gene calls are TRBV6-1 and TRBJ1-2; D ambiguous. CDR3 size: 14 residues. Germline CDR1 reads MNHNS; CDR2 reads SASEGT. V was clipped by 4 bases and J by 0 bases, with 9 bases between them. Here the CDR3 DNA reads TGTGCCAGCAGTGGAAGCAGTTCTAACTATGGCTACACCTTC. Translation gives CASSGSSSNYGYTF.

The gene calls are TRBV11-3 and TRBJ2-1, with 8 bases fitting TRBD2. V lost 6 bases to trimming and J lost 10 bases; unmatched junction nucleotides: 8. Germline-derived CDR1 and CDR2 are SGHNT and YENEEA. This CDR3 contains 13 residues. The CDR3 sequence: CASSPGLAREQFF. For the CDR3, the DNA is TGTGCCAGCAGTCCCGGACTAGCAAGGGAGCAGTTCTTC.

CDR3 DNA sequence: TGTGCCTGGAGTATCACTAGCGGGAGGGTTTACGAGCAGTACTTC. It translates to CAWSITSGRVYEQYF. The rearrangement uses TRBV30 and TRBJ2-7; 13 positions match TRBD2. Germline trimming cut 2 bases from V and 4 bases from J; bases unmatched to any gene: 5. Germline CDR1 reads GTSNPN; CDR2 reads SVGIG (reference sequence). The CDR3 length is 15 residues.

The chain couples TRBV7-8 to TRBJ2-7; 12 nucleotides line up with TRBD2. This CDR3 comprises 15 residues. The V gene end was trimmed by 1 base and the J gene end by 10 bases; junction bases not matched to a gene: 8. The germline V gene has CDR1 SGHVS and CDR2 FQNEAQ. As DNA, the CDR3 is TGTGCCAGCAGCTTAGGGACTAGCGGGATCTTACCTCAGTACTTC. Translation gives CASSLGTSGILPQYF.

V usage is TRBV11-2 and J usage is TRBJ2-2, with D hard to call. The CDR3 is 16 amino acids. Deletions cut 0 bases from V and 1 base from J, with 9 bases between. The V gene's germline CDR1 is SGHAT and CDR2 FQNNGV. In DNA, the CDR3 is TGTGCCAGCAGCTTAGAAAGAGAGAAGAACACCGGGGAGCTGTTTTTT. Its protein is CASSLEREKNTGELFF.

The chain is built from TRBV15 and TRBJ2-1; tentatively, D is TRBD2 (6 bases). Trimming removed 0 bases at V and 0 bases at J, with 9 bases between. The CDR3 is 16 amino acids. CDR1 and CDR2 from the germline V gene are LNHNV and YYDKDF (reference sequence). The CDR3 nucleotides read TGTGCCACCAGCAGAGACCCGACTAGCTCCTACAATGAGCAGTTCTTC. This sequence encodes CATSRDPTSSYNEQFF. Combining the CDR3 with reference TRBV15 and TRBJ2-1 gives the whole variable domain DAMVIQNPRYQVTQFGKPVTLSCSQTLNHNVMYWYQQKSSQAPKLLFHYYDKDFNNEADTPDNFQSRRPNTSFCFLDIRSPGLGDTAMYLCATSRDPTSSYNEQFFGPGTRLTVL.

The chain has TRBV6-4 and TRBJ2-3; 7 bases are shared with TRBD2. The junction had 13 bases not matched to a gene; V was cut back by 6 bases and J by 7 bases. Germline V gene sequence: CDR1 MRHNA, CDR2 SNTAGT. This CDR3 has 15 residues. The CDR3, as DNA: TGTGCCAGCAGCATGGAACCGGGAGGCGCGAATACGCAGTATTTT. Residues: CASSMEPGGANTQYF.

V gene TRBV29-1 combines with J gene TRBJ2-7; 11 bases are shared with TRBD2. CDR1 and CDR2 from the germline V gene are SQVTM and ANQGSEA. The CDR3 consists of 15 residues. The V gene end was trimmed by 7 bases and the J gene end by 4 bases; junction bases not matched to a gene: 12. CDR3 DNA: TGCAGCGCCGGTGGACTAGCGGGCCAGCCGTACGAGCAGTACTTC. It is translated as CSAGGLAGQPYEQYF.

Of note for this clone: One end of the junction fails to match germline, which may point to a read error. This specimen includes other DNA sequences encoding the same CDR3. The chain links TRBV20-1 to TRBJ1-2; D unclear. CDR1 and CDR2 (germline): DFQATT, SNEGSKA (reference sequence). The CDR3 is made up of 11 amino acids. The CDR3 DNA is TGCAGTGCAAGAGGGCCCTATGGCTACACCTTC. Translated, it gives CSARGPYGYTF.

The chain employs TRBV6-6 and TRBJ1-2; TRBD1 might be the D (6 bases). The CDR3 is made up of 16 amino acids. Germline assignment: CDR1 MNHNY and CDR2 SVGAGI (reference sequence). V was pared by 2 bases and J by 5 bases, with 18 bases between. In nucleotides, the CDR3 is TGTGCCAGCAGTTACCTGGCAGGGGCGGTAGAATATGGCTACACCTTC. This encodes CASSYLAGAVEYGYTF.

In its sample, this clone was seen once. V and J are TRBV7-2 and TRBJ2-7, with D perhaps matching TRBD1 (7 bases). The germline CDR1 and CDR2 sequences are SGHTA and FQGNSA. V was cut by 4 bases and J by 9 bases, with 19 bases left in between. The CDR3 is 14 amino acids. The CDR3 spells CASSYPVEGAGQYF. In DNA, the CDR3 is TGTGCCAGCAGCTACCCAGTGGAGGGGGCAGGGCAGTACTTC.

The DNA of the CDR3 is TGTGCCAGCAGCCCCGGACAGGGGGTCTTGTCCTACAATGAGCAGTTCTTC. The encoded protein is CASSPGQGVLSYNEQFF. The chain carries TRBV7-9 and TRBJ2-1; 10 bases map to TRBD1. Looked up from germline, CDR1 is SEHNR and CDR2 is FQNEAQ (reference sequence). The CDR3 extends over 17 amino acids. V was pared by 5 bases and J by 1 base, with 8 bases of the junction left unmatched.